The sequence of this T cell receptor (beta chain) was determined in a study of blood T cell repertoires in COVID-19. Assay used: immunoSEQ multiplex PCR; TCRdb lists only in-frame clones, some missing. Found here are over 200,000 clones, around 85% of them singletons; the top ten hold around 2%. This clone was picked up one time. V dropped 5 bases and J dropped 0; count of bases not matched to a gene: 6. Germline CDR1 and CDR2: SGHAT and FQDESV (reference sequence). This CDR3 is 16 amino acids long. Assignment of participants to cohorts was predicated upon participant-reported clinical history. The sequenced sample consisted of PBMCs or T cells enriched from blood (not recorded which). The receptor was isolated from a woman aged 50 to 65 who had recovered from COVID-19. This chain uses TRBV11-1 with TRBJ2-4, with 8 bases lining up with TRBD2. The CDR3 here is CASSPGRGGAKNIQYF. The CDR3 DNA sequence: TGTGCCAGCAGCCCCGGGAGGGGTGGAGCCAAAAACATTCAGTACTTC. Filled out from reference TRBV11-1 and TRBJ2-4, the complete variable domain reads EAEVAQSPRYKITEKSQAVAFWCDPISGHATLYWYRQILGQGPELLVQFQDESVVDDSQLPKDRFSAERLKGVDSTLKIQPAELGDSAMYLCASSPGRGGAKNIQYFGAGTRLSVL.